This TCR beta chain was documented in a study of regulatory T cells in long-lasting Graves disease. iRepertoire HTBI primers and Arm-PCR of CDR3 regions built TCR beta libraries. TCRdb used MiXCR to reprocess the multiplex PCR reads, holding one entry per CDR3 protein. The sample contains 600,000 to 650,000 distinct CDR3 sequences, 16% of which appear only once. The V and J ends lost 5 bases and 5 bases, in that order; junction bases with no gene match: 11. The CDR3 is made up of 17 amino acids. CDR1 is MDHEN and CDR2 is SYDVKM in the germline V gene. Time point described: newly diagnosed GD, antithyroid drugs for less than 3 months. PBMC-extracted RNA yielded the TCR library. It was an endocrinology department in Xi'an, China, that provided the patients. This clonotype turned up a few times. These same data were also listed under a study on T cells in Graves' hyperthyroidism and ophthalmopathy. That report adds: Disease duration under 2 months; hyperthyroidism patients were aged 18 to 65. Initially, a first-round RT-PCR of the TCR CDR3 employed the HTBI primer set. Most clonotypes expanded in thyroid above 0.001 were likewise present in blood.

This chain uses TRBV28 with TRBJ2-1; 11 bases are a match to TRBD1. This sample comprised peripheral blood mononuclear cells (PBMCs), obtained at new diagnosis, from a patient treated with antithyroid drugs. The sequence was collected from a woman in her 30s with Graves disease. CDR3 bases: TGTGCCAGCAGTCTACGATGGACAGGGGGCGGCCACAATGAGCAGTTCTTC. This gives the protein CASSLRWTGGGHNEQFF.